The sequence of this T cell receptor (beta chain) was determined in a study of beta chain features in type 1 diabetes. For this clone: Its antigen is currently unknown.

The CDR3 has 10 residues. V was cut by 6 bases and J by 7 bases, with 4 bases left in between. Germline CDR1 SGHNT, CDR2 YENEEA. The authors reverse transcribed all of the isolated RNA, so sequencing captured expressed TCRB transcripts. TCRdb's table, derived via immunoSEQ multiplex PCR, lists solely in-frame clones and lacks some. In the table there are 600,000 to 750,000 clones, under 15% of which are singletons. Study-level points and caveats: The study found moderately but significantly shorter TCRB CDR3s in all four CD4+ subsets of Type 1 diabetes patients. The study found fewer insertions and more deletions at VDJ junctions in type 1 diabetes patients.

It was one heparinised blood draw, averaging about 116 mL, that each donor gave. The chain couples TRBV11-3 to TRBJ1-5; D not certain. The sample consisted of naive CD4+ T cells from blood. The clonotype originates from a man aged 25-45 years with type 1 diabetes. The CDR3 reads CASRGQPQHF. The CDR3 DNA reads TGTGCCAGCAGAGGCCAGCCCCAGCATTTT.